This T cell receptor beta chain was sequenced in a study of OX40 agonist ivuxolimab in advanced cancers. General study results and limits: In a subset of nonresponders, normalized T-cell clonal expansion was also low.

Any history of autoimmune disease or systemic immunosuppression disqualified patients. About this clone: Its antigen is undetermined.

CDR1 MGHRA and CDR2 YSYEKL come from the germline V gene. The V and J ends lost 1 base and 2 bases respectively, with 11 bases between them. The CDR3 runs to 15 residues. Clones were read by immunoSEQ multiplex PCR, and TCRdb kept only the in-frame ones, dropping some. The sample shows tens of thousands of clones, roughly 90% of them seen only once. This TCR came from an adult with an advanced solid tumor such as melanoma, head and neck, liver or kidney cancer. Specimen: CD4+ or CD8+ T cells sorted from blood, collected in a trial of the OX40 agonist ivuxolimab. The chain combines TRBV4-1 with TRBJ1-2, with D unclear. The CDR3 DNA reads TGCGCCAGCAGCCAAGTTGTCAGTCGAAACTATGGCTACACCTTC. Its protein is CASSQVVSRNYGYTF.